These 19 T cell receptor beta chains came from one sample sequenced in a study of shared clonotypes between healthy human individuals. CD45RO-negative CD8 cells positively selected for CCR7 made up the naive population, which excluded terminally differentiated effector memory CD45RA+ cells. Using immunoSEQ multiplex PCR, the repertoire was profiled, and TCRdb retains in-frame clones only, with some absent. This sample has nearly 600,000 clones, with around 95% found just once. Material: naive CD8+ T cells sorted from blood. These receptors all come from a woman aged 25 to 39 in good health.

The rearrangement joins TRBV27 to TRBJ1-4; TRBD1 aligns across 7 bases. Trimming removed 3 bases from V and 8 bases from J; junction bases left unmatched: 6. This CDR3 region has 14 residues. Germline values: CDR1 MNHEY, CDR2 SMNVEV (reference sequence). The CDR3 sequence is CASSLTGSEEKLFF. DNA of the CDR3: TGTGCCAGCAGTTTGACAGGGTCGGAGGAAAAACTGTTTTTT.

J is TRBJ2-7 and V is TRBV6-5; D not resolved. Germline V gene data show CDR1 as MNHEY and CDR2 as SVGAGI. Trimming removed 2 bases from V and 3 bases from J, with 8 bases in between. The CDR3 extends over 13 amino acids. The CDR3, as DNA: TGTGCCAGCAGTTACGCTCAAGACTACGAGCAGTACTTC. As protein: CASSYAQDYEQYF.

V gene TRBV10-2 combines with J gene TRBJ2-2, with D maybe TRBD2 (6 bases). The CDR3 runs 14 residues. Trimming removed 4 bases at V and 2 bases at J, with 8 bases between. Germline CDR1 and CDR2: WSHSY and SAAADI. CDR3 in amino acids: CASSGGDNTGELFF. CDR3 DNA: TGCGCCAGCAGTGGGGGGGACAACACCGGGGAGCTGTTTTTT.

This clone was observed once. This rearrangement joins TRBV19 to TRBJ1-4, with TRBD1 matching 9 bases. This CDR3 has 15 residues. V shed 9 bases, J shed 3 bases, and the junction held 8 bases outside the gene matches. Germline lookup yields CDR1 LNHDA and CDR2 SQIVND (reference sequence). CDR3 amino acids: CASQQGAYANEKLFF. The CDR3 DNA follows: TGTGCCAGCCAACAGGGGGCTTATGCTAATGAAAAACTGTTTTTT.

The CDR3 bases are TGTGCCAGCAGGGGGACAGATGAGAGGCCCCAGCATTTT. Translating it yields CASRGTDERPQHF. V gene TRBV27 combines with J gene TRBJ1-5; TRBD1 aligns across 7 bases. The CDR3 has 13 amino acids. Germline trimming cut 6 bases from V and 9 bases from J; bases unmatched to any gene: 8. Germline assignment: CDR1 MNHEY and CDR2 SMNVEV (reference sequence).

In DNA form, the CDR3 reads TGTGCCAGCAGTGAAGACAGGACTAATGAAAAACTGTTTTTT. Its translation is CASSEDRTNEKLFF. The rearrangement uses TRBV6-1 and TRBJ1-4, with D possibly being TRBD1 (5 bases). V was clipped by 1 base and J by 2 bases, with 5 bases between them. From germline, CDR1 is MNHNS and CDR2 SASEGT. The CDR3 is 14 amino acids.

The V and J genes are TRBV28 and TRBJ2-1; D is possibly TRBD1 or TRBD2 (5 bases each). V lost 8 bases to trimming and J lost 1 base, with 15 bases between them. CDR3 length: 15 residues. The V gene's germline CDR1 is MDHEN and CDR2 SYDVKM. The CDR3 spells CASGGLGLSYNEQFF. The CDR3 coding sequence is TGTGCCAGCGGGGGTTTGGGGCTATCCTACAATGAGCAGTTCTTC.

This clone was counted between two and nine times. The V and J genes are TRBV10-1 and TRBJ2-7, with D possibly TRBD2 on 6 matching bases. This CDR3 contains 15 residues. In germline, CDR1 is WNHNN, CDR2 SYGVQD (reference sequence). The ends were cut back, 1 base at V and 7 bases at J, with 17 bases in the middle. The CDR3 DNA reads as TGCGCCAGCAGTGAGTTGGGTAGCGGACTCTCGGAGCAGTACTTC. It codes for CASSELGSGLSEQYF.

This clone was recorded only once. The V gene is TRBV27, the J gene TRBJ2-7; 13 nucleotides line up with TRBD2. V lost 9 bases and J lost 0; bases outside the gene matches: 11. The length of the CDR3 is 17 residues. Per the germline V gene, CDR1 is MNHEY and CDR2 is SMNVEV (reference sequence). CDR3 bases: TGTGCCAGTCGTCCCGGGACTAGCGGGATCAGCTCCTACGAGCAGTACTTC. Residues: CASRPGTSGISSYEQYF.

This chain joins TRBV5-1 and TRBJ2-3; 9 nucleotides match TRBD2. The V gene's germline CDR1 is SGHRS and CDR2 YFSETQ. The CDR3 extends over 15 amino acids. V shed 2 bases, J shed 5 bases, and the junction held 6 bases outside the gene matches. The CDR3 loop reads CASSFAGGPLDTQYF. CDR3 in DNA: TGCGCCAGCAGCTTCGCGGGAGGGCCGTTAGATACGCAGTATTTT.

The chain's CDR3 is CASSQVWGSAEKLFF. CDR3 coding DNA: TGTGCCAGCAGCCAAGTTTGGGGAAGCGCTGAAAAACTGTTTTTT. J is TRBJ1-4 and V is TRBV14; D call uncertain. V was shortened by 1 base and J by 7 bases, with 13 bases between the two germline ends. The CDR3 is 15 residues long. Germline V gives CDR1 SGHDN, CDR2 FVKESK. The full variable domain, with the rest looked up from reference TRBV14 and TRBJ1-4, is EAGVTQFPSHSVIEKGQTVTLRCDPISGHDNLYWYRRVMGKEIKFLLHFVKESKQDESGMPNNRFLAERTGGTYSTLKVQPAELEDSGVYFCASSQVWGSAEKLFFGSGTQLSVL.

The rearrangement links TRBV5-6 to TRBJ2-7; 11 positions agree with TRBD2. The length of the CDR3 is 15 residues. Germline V CDR1 and CDR2: SGHDT, YYEEEE. After removal of 3 bases from V and 7 bases from J, the junction contained 9 bases not matched to a gene. CDR3 region: CASSWAGTSGDEQYF. The CDR3 DNA follows: TGTGCCAGCAGCTGGGCCGGGACTAGCGGTGATGAGCAGTACTTC. The full variable domain, its missing parts supplied by reference TRBV5-6 and TRBJ2-7, is DAGVTQSPTHLIKTRGQQVTLRCSPKSGHDTVSWYQQALGQGPQFIFQYYEEEERQRGNFPDRFSGHQFPNYSSELNVNALLLGDSALYLCASSWAGTSGDEQYFGPGTRLTVT.

The chain's CDR3 is CASSIGKEGYTF. The CDR3 DNA reads as TGTGCCAGTAGTATTGGCAAGGAGGGCTACACCTTC. This chain joins TRBV19 and TRBJ1-2; D remains ambiguous. In germline, CDR1 is LNHDA, CDR2 SQIVND (reference sequence). The CDR3 has 12 amino acids. Trimming removed 3 bases at V and 8 bases at J, with 10 bases between.

The chain recombines TRBV15 with TRBJ2-7; D possibly corresponds to TRBD2 (5 bases). Trimming stripped 0 bases from V and 0 bases from J, with 12 bases between. The CDR3 consists of 16 residues. Germline V gene lookup returns CDR1 LNHNV and CDR2 YYDKDF (reference sequence). The CDR3: CATSRDRGLISYEQYF. CDR3 sequence (DNA): TGTGCCACCAGCAGAGATCGAGGACTTATCTCCTACGAGCAGTACTTC.

The chain is built from TRBV27 and TRBJ2-7; D is possibly TRBD2 (5 bases). The germline V gene encodes CDR1 MNHEY and CDR2 SMNVEV (reference sequence). V was trimmed by 5 bases and J by 7 bases, leaving 12 bases between them. There are 12 residues in the CDR3. The CDR3 here is CASSADLGEQYF. The CDR3 region has the DNA TGTGCCAGCAGTGCGGACTTGGGGGAGCAGTACTTC.

The chain joins TRBV2 to TRBJ2-3; 10 positions agree with TRBD1. V lost 5 bases and J lost 1; bases outside the gene matches: 12. Per germline, CDR1 SNHLY and CDR2 FYNNEI. CDR3 length: 18 amino acids. The CDR3 sequence: CASSYHHPGTGGTDTQYF. The CDR3 DNA sequence: TGTGCCAGCAGTTATCATCACCCGGGGACAGGGGGCACAGATACGCAGTATTTT.

The chain recombines TRBV11-2 with TRBJ2-6; D might be TRBD1 or TRBD2, each matching 5 bases. Germline assignment: CDR1 SGHAT and CDR2 FQNNGV. This CDR3 spans 17 amino acids. With 5 bases removed from V and 2 bases from J, the gap between germline ends came to 16 bases. This CDR3 reads CASSKFGASPGANVLTF. The CDR3 region has the DNA TGTGCCAGCAGCAAATTCGGGGCTTCGCCTGGGGCCAACGTCCTGACTTTC.

This chain joins TRBV7-7 and TRBJ2-5; D uncertain. CDR1 is SSHAT, CDR2 FNYEAQ, per germline (reference sequence). This CDR3 is 16 amino acids long. Trimming cost V 5 bases and J 4 bases, with 20 bases left between them. CDR3 sequence reads: CASSPELGLVGETQYF. CDR3 coding DNA: TGTGCCAGCAGCCCGGAGCTAGGATTGGTCGGAGAGACCCAGTACTTC.

This sequence joins TRBV13 and TRBJ1-1; D gene uncertain. The CDR3 runs to 12 residues. Germline loops: CDR1 PRHDT, CDR2 FYEKMQ (reference sequence). V was trimmed by 1 base and J by 5 bases, leaving 5 bases between them. CDR3 bases: TGTGCCAGCAGCTTAGTGGAAACTGAAGCTTTCTTT. Protein sequence: CASSLVETEAFF.